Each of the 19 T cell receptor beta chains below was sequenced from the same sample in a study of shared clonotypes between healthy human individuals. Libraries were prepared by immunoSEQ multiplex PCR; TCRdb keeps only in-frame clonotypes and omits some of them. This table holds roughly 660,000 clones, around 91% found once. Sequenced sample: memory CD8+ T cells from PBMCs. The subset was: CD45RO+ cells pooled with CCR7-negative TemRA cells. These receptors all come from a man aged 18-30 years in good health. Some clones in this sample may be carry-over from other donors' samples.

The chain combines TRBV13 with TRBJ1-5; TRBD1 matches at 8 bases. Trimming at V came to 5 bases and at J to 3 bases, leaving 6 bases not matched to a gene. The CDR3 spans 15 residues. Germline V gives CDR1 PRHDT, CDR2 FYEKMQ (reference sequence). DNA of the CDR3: TGTGCCAGCAGCCCCGGACAGGGTCCCAATCAGCCCCAGCATTTT. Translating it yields CASSPGQGPNQPQHF. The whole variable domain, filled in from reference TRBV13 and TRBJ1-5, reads AAGVIQSPRHLIKEKRETATLKCYPIPRHDTVYWYQQGPGQDPQFLISFYEKMQSDKGSIPDRFSAQQFSDYHSELNMSSLELGDSALYFCASSPGQGPNQPQHFGDGTRLSIL.

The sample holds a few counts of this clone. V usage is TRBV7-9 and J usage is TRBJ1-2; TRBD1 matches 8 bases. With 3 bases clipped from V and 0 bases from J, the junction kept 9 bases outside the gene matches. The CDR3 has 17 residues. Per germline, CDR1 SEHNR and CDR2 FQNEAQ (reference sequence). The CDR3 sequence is CASSFNTVGQANYGYTF. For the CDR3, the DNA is TGTGCCAGCAGCTTCAATACGGTGGGACAGGCTAACTATGGCTACACCTTC.

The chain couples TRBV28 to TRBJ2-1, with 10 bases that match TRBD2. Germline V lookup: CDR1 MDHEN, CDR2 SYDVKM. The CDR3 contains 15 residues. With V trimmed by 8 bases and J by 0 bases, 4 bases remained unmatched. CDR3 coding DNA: TGTGCCAGCGGGACTAGCGTACGCTCCTACAATGAGCAGTTCTTC. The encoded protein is CASGTSVRSYNEQFF.

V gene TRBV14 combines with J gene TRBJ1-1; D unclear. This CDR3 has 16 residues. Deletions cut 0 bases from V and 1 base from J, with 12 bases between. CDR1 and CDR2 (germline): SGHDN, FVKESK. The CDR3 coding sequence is TGTGCCAGCAGCCAAGATATCCGCGCAAGGAACACTGAAGCTTTCTTT. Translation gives CASSQDIRARNTEAFF.

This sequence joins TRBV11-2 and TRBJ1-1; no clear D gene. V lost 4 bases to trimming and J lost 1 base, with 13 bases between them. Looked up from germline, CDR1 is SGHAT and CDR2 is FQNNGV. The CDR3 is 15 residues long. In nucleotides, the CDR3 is TGTGCCAGCAGCTCACCTCCCCGGGGGAACACTGAAGCTTTCTTT. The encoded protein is CASSSPPRGNTEAFF. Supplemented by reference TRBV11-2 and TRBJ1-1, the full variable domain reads EAGVAQSPRYKIIEKRQSVAFWCNPISGHATLYWYQQILGQGPKLLIQFQNNGVVDDSQLPKDRFSAERLKGVDSTLKIQPAKLEDSAVYLCASSSPPRGNTEAFFGQGTRLTVV.

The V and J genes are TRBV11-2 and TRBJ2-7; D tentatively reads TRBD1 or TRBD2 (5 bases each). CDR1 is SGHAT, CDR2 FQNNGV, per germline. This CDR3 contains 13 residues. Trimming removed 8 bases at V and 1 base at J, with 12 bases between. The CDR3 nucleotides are TGTGCCAGCGGGGCCCGGGGATCCTACGAGCAGTACTTC. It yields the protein CASGARGSYEQYF.

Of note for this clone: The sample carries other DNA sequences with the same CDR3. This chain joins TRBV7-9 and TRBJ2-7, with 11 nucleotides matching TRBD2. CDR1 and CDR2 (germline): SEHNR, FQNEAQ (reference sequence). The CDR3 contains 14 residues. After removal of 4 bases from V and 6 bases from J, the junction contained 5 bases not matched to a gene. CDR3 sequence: CASSSLAGGLEQYF. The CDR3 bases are TGTGCCAGCAGCTCCTTAGCGGGAGGGCTCGAGCAGTACTTC.

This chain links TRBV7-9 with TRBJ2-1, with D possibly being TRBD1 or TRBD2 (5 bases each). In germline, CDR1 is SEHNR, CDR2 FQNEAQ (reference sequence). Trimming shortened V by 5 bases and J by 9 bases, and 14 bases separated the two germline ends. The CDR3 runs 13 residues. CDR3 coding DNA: TGTGCCAGCAGCGACCCCGGGGCGGGTGAGCAGTTCTTC. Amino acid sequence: CASSDPGAGEQFF.

The CDR3 spells CASSPSGGNTGELFF. The DNA for the CDR3 is TGTGCCAGCAGTCCTAGCGGGGGAAACACCGGGGAGCTGTTTTTT. The rearrangement links TRBV6-4 to TRBJ2-2; TRBD2 matches at 10 bases. V dropped 5 bases and J dropped 2; count of bases not matched to a gene: 2. CDR1 MRHNA and CDR2 SNTAGT come from the germline V gene. This CDR3 comprises 15 residues.

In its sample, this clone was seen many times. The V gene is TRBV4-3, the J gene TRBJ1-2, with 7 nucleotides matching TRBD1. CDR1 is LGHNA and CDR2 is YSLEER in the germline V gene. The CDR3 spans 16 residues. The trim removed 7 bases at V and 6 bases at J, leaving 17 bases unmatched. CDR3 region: CASTPTVSRDRDGYTF. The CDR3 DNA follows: TGCGCCAGCACTCCCACAGTTAGTAGAGACAGGGATGGCTACACCTTC.

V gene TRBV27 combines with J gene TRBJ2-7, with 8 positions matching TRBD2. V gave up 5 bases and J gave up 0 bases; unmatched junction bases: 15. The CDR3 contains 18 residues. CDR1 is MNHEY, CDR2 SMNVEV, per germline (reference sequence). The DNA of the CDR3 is TGTGCCAGCAGTCCACAGAGGTTAATAGCGGGAATCTCCTACGAGCAGTACTTC. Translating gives CASSPQRLIAGISYEQYF.

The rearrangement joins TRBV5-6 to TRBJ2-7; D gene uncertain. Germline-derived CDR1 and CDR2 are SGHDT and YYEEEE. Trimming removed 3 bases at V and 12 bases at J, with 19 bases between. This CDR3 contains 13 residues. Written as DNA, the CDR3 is TGTGCCAGCAGCTGGGGTTTTGAACGAATGAGGTACTTC. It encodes CASSWGFERMRYF.

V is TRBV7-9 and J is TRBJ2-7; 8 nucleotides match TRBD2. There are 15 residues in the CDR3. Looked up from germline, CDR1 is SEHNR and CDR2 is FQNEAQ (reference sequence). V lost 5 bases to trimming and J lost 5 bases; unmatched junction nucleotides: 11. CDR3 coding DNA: TGTGCCAGCAGCCCTCAAGCGGGAGACGTACACGAGCAGTACTTC. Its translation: CASSPQAGDVHEQYF.

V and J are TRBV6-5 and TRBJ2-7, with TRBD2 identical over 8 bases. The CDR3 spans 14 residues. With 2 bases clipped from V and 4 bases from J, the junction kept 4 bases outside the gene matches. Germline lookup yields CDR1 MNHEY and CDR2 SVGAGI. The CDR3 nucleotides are TGTGCCAGCAGTTACGCGCTAGCGGGTTACGAGCAGTACTTC. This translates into CASSYALAGYEQYF.

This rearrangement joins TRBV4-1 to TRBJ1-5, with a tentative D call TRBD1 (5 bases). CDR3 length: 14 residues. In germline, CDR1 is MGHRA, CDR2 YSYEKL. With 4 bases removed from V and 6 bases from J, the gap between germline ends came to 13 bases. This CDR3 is CASSPVQVSQPQHF. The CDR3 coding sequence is TGCGCCAGCAGCCCGGTACAGGTTAGTCAGCCCCAGCATTTT.

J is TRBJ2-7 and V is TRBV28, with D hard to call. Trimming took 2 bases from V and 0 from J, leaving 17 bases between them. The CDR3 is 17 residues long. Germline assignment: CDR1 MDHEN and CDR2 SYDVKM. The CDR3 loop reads CASSLNTVTGSSYEQYF. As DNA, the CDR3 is TGTGCCAGCAGTTTAAATACGGTAACGGGCAGCTCCTACGAGCAGTACTTC. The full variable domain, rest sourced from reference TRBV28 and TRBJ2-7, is DVKVTQSSRYLVKRTGEKVFLECVQDMDHENMFWYRQDPGLGLRLIYFSYDVKMKEKGDIPEGYSVSREKKERFSLILESASTNQTSMYLCASSLNTVTGSSYEQYFGPGTRLTVT.

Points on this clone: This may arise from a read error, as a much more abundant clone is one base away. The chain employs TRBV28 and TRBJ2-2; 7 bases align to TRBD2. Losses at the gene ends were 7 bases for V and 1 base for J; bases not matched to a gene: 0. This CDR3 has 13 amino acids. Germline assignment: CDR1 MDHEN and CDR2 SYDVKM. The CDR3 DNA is TGTGCCAGCACTAGCGGGAACACCGGGGAGCTGTTTTTT. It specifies CASTSGNTGELFF.

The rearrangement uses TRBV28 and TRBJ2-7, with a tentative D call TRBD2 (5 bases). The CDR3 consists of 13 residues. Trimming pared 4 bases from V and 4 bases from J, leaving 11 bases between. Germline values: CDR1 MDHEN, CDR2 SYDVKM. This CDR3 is CASSSLVRYEQYF. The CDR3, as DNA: TGTGCCAGCAGTTCACTAGTTAGGTACGAGCAGTACTTC.

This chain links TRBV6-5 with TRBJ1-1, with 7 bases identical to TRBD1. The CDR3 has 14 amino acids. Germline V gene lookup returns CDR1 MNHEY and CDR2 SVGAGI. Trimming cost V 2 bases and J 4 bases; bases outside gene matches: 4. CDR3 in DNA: TGTGCCAGCAGTTACCGTACAGGGGTCACTGAAGCTTTCTTT. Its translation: CASSYRTGVTEAFF.